This TCR beta chain comes out of a study of blood T cell repertoires in COVID-19. Looking at the study overall: In each case, the material was cDNA or gDNA derived from T cells, B-cell-depleted T cells, or PBMCs.

Germline CDR1 and CDR2: MNHEY and SMNVEV (reference sequence). After removal of 7 bases from V and 4 bases from J, the junction contained 6 bases not matched to a gene. CDR3 length: 13 residues. Methods used by the authors: Estimates of nucleated cell counts were drawn from the amplification of reference gene primers. Measured with immunoSEQ multiplex PCR; TCRdb has only the in-frame clones, and not every one. For V, J and clone size, that table is used; D and trimming come from the DNA. Of around 93,000 clones detected, approximately 80% appear once; the ten largest clones hold around 4%. The receptor comes from a man aged 60 to 69 with acute or convalescent COVID-19. The sequencing input was peripheral blood. V is TRBV27 and J is TRBJ2-5; 7 positions match TRBD2. CDR3 coding DNA: TGTGCCAGCACCTCGGGGGGAGGAGAGACCCAGTACTTC. Its translation: CASTSGGGETQYF.